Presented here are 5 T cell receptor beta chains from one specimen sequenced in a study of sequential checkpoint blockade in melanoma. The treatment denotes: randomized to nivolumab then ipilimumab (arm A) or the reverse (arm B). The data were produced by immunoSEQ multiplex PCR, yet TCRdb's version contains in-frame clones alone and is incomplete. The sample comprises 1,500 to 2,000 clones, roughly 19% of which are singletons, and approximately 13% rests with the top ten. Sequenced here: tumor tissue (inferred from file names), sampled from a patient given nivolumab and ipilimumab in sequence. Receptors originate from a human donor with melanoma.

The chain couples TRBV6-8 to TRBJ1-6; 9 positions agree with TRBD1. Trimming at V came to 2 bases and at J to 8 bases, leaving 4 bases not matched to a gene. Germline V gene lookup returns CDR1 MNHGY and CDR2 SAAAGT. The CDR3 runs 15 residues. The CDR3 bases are TGTGCCAGCAGTTACCTGGACAGGGGAGATTCACCCCTCCACTTT. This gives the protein CASSYLDRGDSPLHF.

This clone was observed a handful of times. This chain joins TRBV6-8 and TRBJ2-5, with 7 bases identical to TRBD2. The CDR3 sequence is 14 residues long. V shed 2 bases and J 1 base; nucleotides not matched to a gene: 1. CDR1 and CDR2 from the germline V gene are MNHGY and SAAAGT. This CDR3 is CASSYRTSQETQYF. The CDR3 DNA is TGTGCCAGCAGTTACCGGACTAGCCAAGAGACCCAGTACTTC.

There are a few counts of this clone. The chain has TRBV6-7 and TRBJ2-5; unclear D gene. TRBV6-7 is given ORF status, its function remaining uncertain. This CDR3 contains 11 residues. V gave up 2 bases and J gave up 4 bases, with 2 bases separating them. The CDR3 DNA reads TGTGCCAGCAGTTACCCAGAGACCCAGTACTTC. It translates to CASSYPETQYF.

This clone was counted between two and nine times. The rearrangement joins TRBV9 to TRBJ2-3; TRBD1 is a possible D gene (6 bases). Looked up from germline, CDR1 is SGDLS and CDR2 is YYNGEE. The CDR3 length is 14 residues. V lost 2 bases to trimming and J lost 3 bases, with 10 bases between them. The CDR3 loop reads CASSVQGITDTQYF. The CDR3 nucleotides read TGTGCCAGCAGCGTTCAGGGGATAACAGATACGCAGTATTTT.

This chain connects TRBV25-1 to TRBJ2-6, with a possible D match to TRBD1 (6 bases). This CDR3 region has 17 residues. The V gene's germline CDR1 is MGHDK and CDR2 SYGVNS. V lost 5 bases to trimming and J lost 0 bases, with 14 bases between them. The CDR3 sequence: CASSSGTTYSGANVLTF. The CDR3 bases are TGTGCCAGCAGTTCCGGGACAACTTACTCTGGGGCCAACGTCCTGACTTTC.